This TCR beta chain was sequenced for a study of beta chain features in type 1 diabetes. Whole-study results and caveats: In all four CD4+ subsets, TCRB CDR3 length was significantly, moderately reduced in type 1 diabetes. The analysis here could not establish whether HLA type shapes TCRB rearrangement.

Every bit of the isolated RNA underwent reverse transcription, so sequencing read expressed TCRB transcripts. Clones were sequenced by immunoSEQ multiplex PCR, and TCRdb holds only the in-frame ones, with some missing. The table has around 600,000 clones, around 12% seen once. V trimming: 5 bases; J trimming: 0 bases; junction bases outside the gene matches: 2. The CDR3 length is 14 residues. Germline CDR1 SEHNR, CDR2 FQNEAQ (reference sequence). Every single donor gave one heparinised blood draw, and these averaged roughly 100 mL. In this sample, this clone turned up a few times. No antigen is known for it.

This clonotype was obtained from a man aged 25 to 40 with type 1 diabetes. V is TRBV7-9 and J is TRBJ2-7; 9 nucleotides align to TRBD1. Sequenced material: naive CD4+ T cells from blood. As DNA, the CDR3 is TGTGCCAGCAGCACACAGGGGGCCTCCTACGAGCAGTACTTC. It codes for CASSTQGASYEQYF.